This TCR beta chain was recovered during a study of human T cells and chemical hapten exposure. Library preparation tagged each individual cDNA molecule with a unique molecular identifier. Authors' processing steps: Per-sample TCR counts ranged from about 20,000 to 700,000, median around 96,000. Each CDR3 protein gets one entry after TCRdb re-called the RACE reads with MiXCR. Clone size and V and J calls follow TCRdb, not the original study. The sample holds 28,000 or so distinct CDR3 sequences; 6.5% to 9% are singletons and the top ten take almost 10%. This clonotype was seen ten or more times. Its antigen is undetermined. Overall study findings and caveats: TCRs above 1 in 1000 frequency did not change with DPC sensitization.

Documented time point: healthy volunteer bleed at 2 weeks. Total RNA extraction was carried out from unfractionated whole blood. The CDR3 sequence is 15 residues long. Trimming left V 6 bases short and J 2 bases short, with 13 bases between. The receptor was derived from a human donor in good health. Some clones in this sample may be carry-over from other donors' samples. The sample taken for sequencing was whole blood. The chain recombines TRBV12-3 or TRBV12-4 with TRBJ2-2; maybe TRBD1 (5 bases). CDR3 in amino acids: CASRMDTVNTGELFF. CDR3 bases: TGTGCCAGCAGGATGGACACCGTAAACACCGGGGAGCTGTTTTTT.